This is a list of T cell receptor beta chains from one sample in a study of patients and donors after allogeneic stem cell transplantation. TCRdb reanalysed the RT-PCR reads using MiXCR and keeps one entry per CDR3 protein. The sample carries roughly 230,000 distinct CDR3 sequences, 13% to 15% recorded once. The specimen was blood, either unsorted or a sorted T cell fraction (not recorded which). The receptors were sampled from a human donor who was either an allogeneic HSCT recipient or a stem cell or donor lymphocyte infusion donor (not recorded which). It is not recorded whose cells these are; they may come from a transplant donor. Each CDR3 is given with its conserved first and last residue. Fields, in order: clone size, J gene, D gene, V gene, CDR3 protein, CDR3 DNA. The D gene is left open where the match is weak. Expanded clones are given a class, and other clones once, few, many or no size at all.

many	TRBJ1-6	-	TRBV6-1	CASSEEVVVSPLHF	TGTGCCAGCAGTGAAGAAGTGGTAGTGTCACCCCTCCACTTT
-	TRBJ2-3	TRBD2	TRBV6-1	CASSGGGGGADTQYF	TGTGCCAGCAGTGGAGGCGGGGGAGGGGCAGATACGCAGTATTTT
-	TRBJ1-2	TRBD1	TRBV15	CATSTDRVHGYTF	TGTGCCACCAGCACAGACAGGGTTCACGGCTACACCTTC
-	TRBJ2-3	-	TRBV15	CATRLARTDTQYF	TGTGCCACCCGCCTAGCGCGCACAGATACGCAGTATTTT
-	TRBJ1-2	-	TRBV29-1	CSVLYGTSGYTF	TGCAGCGTTCTATATGGGACATCTGGCTACACCTTC
-	TRBJ1-5	TRBD1	TRBV6-1	CASITGQGFGNQPQHF	TGTGCCAGCATTACGGGACAGGGATTCGGGAATCAGCCCCAGCATTTT
few	TRBJ1-2	-	TRBV19	CASSIGIRVFLGYGYTF	TGTGCCAGTAGTATTGGTATCCGCGTCTTCCTAGGCTATGGCTACACCTTC
few	TRBJ2-5	TRBD2	TRBV5-1	CASSAGLAGSETQYF	TGCGCCAGCAGCGCGGGACTAGCGGGTTCGGAGACCCAGTACTTC
-	TRBJ2-7	-	TRBV20-1	CSASWPGQDEQYF	TGCAGTGCTAGTTGGCCAGGGCAGGACGAGCAGTACTTC
-	TRBJ2-7	-	TRBV5-6	CASSLTNGLGEQYF	TGTGCCAGCAGCTTGACTAACGGCCTCGGCGAGCAGTACTTC
few	TRBJ1-4	-	TRBV19	CASSIQGSWGEKLFF	TGTGCCAGTAGTATCCAGGGTAGTTGGGGAGAAAAACTGTTTTTT
-	TRBJ1-5	-	TRBV2	CASSPINSDQPQHF	TGTGCCAGCAGTCCAATAAACAGCGATCAGCCCCAGCATTTT
-	TRBJ2-3	-	TRBV6-1	CASSDGFTDTQYF	TGTGCCAGCAGTGATGGCTTTACAGATACGCAGTATTTT
once	TRBJ1-2	-	TRBV4-3	CASSQPGAADGYTF	TGCGCCAGCAGCCAACCTGGGGCAGCAGACGGCTACACCTTC
-	TRBJ2-7	-	TRBV11-3	CASSLGDLYEQYF	TGTGCCAGCAGCTTAGGAGACTTGTACGAGCAGTACTTC
many	TRBJ2-4	-	TRBV2	CASTPTEAKNIQYF	TGTGCCAGCACCCCTACGGAGGCCAAAAACATTCAGTACTTC
few	TRBJ1-4	-	TRBV6-5	CASSSGFMAGRVLFF	TGTGCCAGCAGTTCTGGATTTATGGCAGGGCGTGTACTGTTTTTT
-	TRBJ1-6	-	TRBV20-1	CSARGTRENSPLHF	TGCAGTGCCAGAGGGACACGAGAGAATTCACCCCTCCACTTT
many	TRBJ1-1	-	TRBV6-2/TRBV6-3	CASSYLVGTEAFF	TGTGCCAGCAGTTACTTGGTGGGGACTGAAGCTTTCTTT
few	TRBJ2-7	-	TRBV20-1	CSAPTGSKGYEQYF	TGCAGTGCGCCTACAGGGAGCAAGGGTTACGAGCAGTACTTC
many	TRBJ2-7	-	TRBV29-1	CSVRGFSYEQYF	TGCAGCGTAAGAGGGTTTTCCTACGAGCAGTACTTC
-	TRBJ2-7	-	TRBV7-9	CASSPDRSSEQYF	TGTGCCAGCAGCCCGGACAGAAGTTCAGAGCAGTACTTC
-	TRBJ2-3	TRBD1	TRBV20-1	CSASGTGGPDTQYF	TGCAGTGCTAGTGGGACAGGGGGCCCAGATACGCAGTATTTT
many	TRBJ1-3	-	TRBV12-3/TRBV12-4	CASSLSDNSGNTIYF	TGTGCCAGCAGTTTATCGGACAACTCTGGAAACACCATATATTTT
-	TRBJ2-6	-	TRBV5-5	CASSLVPASANVLTF	TGTGCCAGCAGCTTGGTTCCTGCGTCGGCCAACGTCCTGACTTTC
-	TRBJ1-3	-	TRBV28	CASSPPGASGNTIYF	TGTGCCAGCAGTCCGCCCGGGGCAAGTGGAAACACCATATATTTT
many	TRBJ2-5	-	TRBV7-9	CASSSPAPTQYF	TGTGCCAGCAGCTCACCAGCGCCTACCCAGTACTTC
many	TRBJ2-3	-	TRBV20-1	CSASSSLTDTQYF	TGCAGTGCTAGTTCCAGTCTTACAGATACGCAGTATTTT
few	TRBJ1-2	-	TRBV12-3/TRBV12-4	CASGTGAGYTF	TGTGCCAGCGGTACAGGAGCTGGCTACACCTTC
-	TRBJ2-1	TRBD1	TRBV20-1	CSARAGTGGRYEQFF	TGCAGTGCTAGAGCCGGGACAGGGGGGAGGTATGAGCAGTTCTTC
-	TRBJ2-7	TRBD2	TRBV11-3	CASRPGTSVSYEQYF	TGTGCCAGCAGACCAGGGACTAGCGTTTCCTACGAGCAGTACTTC
many	TRBJ2-7	-	TRBV12-3/TRBV12-4	CASSLPLAPFVSDEQYF	TGTGCCAGCAGCCTACCACTGGCACCCTTTGTTTCGGACGAGCAGTACTTC
-	TRBJ1-2	TRBD1	TRBV25-1	CASREGQGFGYTF	TGTGCCAGCAGGGAGGGACAGGGGTTTGGCTACACCTTC
few	TRBJ2-5	TRBD2	TRBV2	CASSPFSGSVKTQYF	TGTGCCAGCAGCCCCTTTAGCGGGAGCGTGAAGACCCAGTACTTC
many	TRBJ2-5	TRBD1	TRBV5-6	CASSGLTGGLQETQYF	TGTGCCAGCAGCGGGTTGACAGGGGGTTTACAAGAGACCCAGTACTTC
few	TRBJ1-1	-	TRBV12-3/TRBV12-4	CASRQAGGEAFF	TGTGCCAGCAGACAGGCCGGGGGGGAAGCTTTCTTT
many	TRBJ2-3	TRBD1	TRBV4-3	CASSQGVTGTATDTQYF	TGCGCCAGCAGCCAAGGTGTTACCGGGACAGCCACAGATACGCAGTATTTT
few	TRBJ1-1	-	TRBV6-1	CASSVLRGNTEAFF	TGTGCCAGCAGTGTTCTCAGAGGGAACACTGAAGCTTTCTTT
many	TRBJ2-1	TRBD2	TRBV3-1	CASSQDLLADNEQFF	TGTGCCAGCAGCCAAGATCTGCTAGCGGACAATGAGCAGTTCTTC
few	TRBJ2-3	-	TRBV10-3	CASGAGPPNTDTQYF	TGTGCCAGCGGCGCCGGACCGCCTAACACAGATACGCAGTATTTT
many	TRBJ1-1	TRBD1	TRBV5-6	CASSYGQGISTEAFF	TGTGCCAGCAGCTATGGACAGGGGATCAGCACTGAAGCTTTCTTT
few	TRBJ1-5	-	TRBV20-1	CSERAYLNQPQHF	TGCAGTGAGCGGGCCTACCTGAATCAGCCCCAGCATTTT
-	TRBJ1-1	TRBD1	TRBV29-1	CSVKDRVNTEAFF	TGCAGCGTGAAGGACAGGGTAAACACTGAAGCTTTCTTT
few	TRBJ1-1	-	TRBV11-1	CASSRLGTEAFF	TGTGCCAGCAGCCGACTTGGGACTGAAGCTTTCTTT
few	TRBJ2-5	TRBD2	TRBV7-3	CASSSGLAGPETQYF	TGTGCCAGCAGCTCGGGACTAGCTGGGCCCGAGACCCAGTACTTC
few	TRBJ2-7	-	TRBV3-1	CASSPQGFTYEQYF	TGTGCCAGCAGCCCTCAGGGGTTTACCTACGAGCAGTACTTC
-	TRBJ1-5	-	TRBV24-1	CATAGPLSNQPQHF	TGTGCCACCGCCGGACCATTGAGCAATCAGCCCCAGCATTTT
-	TRBJ2-5	TRBD2	TRBV2	CASAAASGQETQYF	TGTGCCAGCGCGGCGGCTAGCGGCCAAGAGACCCAGTACTTC
few	TRBJ1-6	-	TRBV7-8	CASRRDNYNSPLHF	TGTGCCAGCAGACGAGACAACTATAATTCACCCCTCCACTTT
-	TRBJ1-1	-	TRBV18	CASSPVLQTGTEAFF	TGTGCCAGCTCACCAGTTTTACAGACAGGCACTGAAGCTTTCTTT
-	TRBJ1-6	-	TRBV9	CASSTGGGNNSPLHF	TGTGCCAGCAGCACCGGGGGTGGGAATAATTCACCCCTCCACTTT